This TCR beta chain appears in the sequencing data of a study of cytomegalovirus exposure and HLA in healthy donors. The repertoire was sequenced with immunoSEQ multiplex PCR; TCRdb's copy has only in-frame clones and lacks some. The sample lists about 240,000 clones, 75% to 90% occurring once. This clone was recorded once. The V gene lost 2 bases and the J gene lost 7 bases, with 12 bases spanning the gap. This CDR3 has 14 amino acids. In germline, CDR1 is MDHEN, CDR2 SYDVKM. The receptor was isolated from a woman in her 30s in good health and CMV-seropositive. The V gene is TRBV28, the J gene TRBJ1-5; TRBD1 might be the D (5 bases). Sequenced: PBMCs. In DNA form, the CDR3 reads TGTGCCAGCAGTTTAAGGGGTCTTGGGCAGCCCCAGCATTTT. Translating it yields CASSLRGLGQPQHF.